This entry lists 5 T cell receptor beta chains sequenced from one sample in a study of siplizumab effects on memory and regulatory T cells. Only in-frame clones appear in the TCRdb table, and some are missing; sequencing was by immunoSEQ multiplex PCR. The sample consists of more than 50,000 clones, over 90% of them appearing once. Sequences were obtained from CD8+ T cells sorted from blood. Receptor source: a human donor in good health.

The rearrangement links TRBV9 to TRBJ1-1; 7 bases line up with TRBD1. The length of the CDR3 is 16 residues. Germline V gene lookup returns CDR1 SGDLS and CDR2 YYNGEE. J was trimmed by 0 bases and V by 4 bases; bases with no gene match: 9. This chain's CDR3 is CASSLGQDQMNTEAFF. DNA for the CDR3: TGTGCCAGCAGCCTCGGACAGGATCAAATGAACACTGAAGCTTTCTTT.

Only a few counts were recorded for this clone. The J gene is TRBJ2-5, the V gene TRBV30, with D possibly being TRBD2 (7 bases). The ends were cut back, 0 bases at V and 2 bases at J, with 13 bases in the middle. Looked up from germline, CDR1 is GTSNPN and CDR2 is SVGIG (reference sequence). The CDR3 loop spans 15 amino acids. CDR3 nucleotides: TGTGCCTGGAGTGTAAGGGGGACTATACAAGAGACCCAGTACTTC. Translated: CAWSVRGTIQETQYF. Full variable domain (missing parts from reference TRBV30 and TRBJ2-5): SQTIHQWPATLVQPVGSPLSLECTVEGTSNPNLYWYRQAAGRGLQLLFYSVGIGQISSEVPQNLSASRPQDRQFILSSKKLLLSDSGFYLCAWSVRGTIQETQYFGPGTRLLVL.

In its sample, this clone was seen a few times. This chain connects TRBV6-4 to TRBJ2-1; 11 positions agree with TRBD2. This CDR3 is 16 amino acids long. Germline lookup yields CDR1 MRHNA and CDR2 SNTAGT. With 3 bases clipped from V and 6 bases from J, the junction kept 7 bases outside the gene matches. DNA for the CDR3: TGTGCCAGCAGTGAAATAGCGGGAGGGCCGGGCAATGAGCAGTTCTTC. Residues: CASSEIAGGPGNEQFF.

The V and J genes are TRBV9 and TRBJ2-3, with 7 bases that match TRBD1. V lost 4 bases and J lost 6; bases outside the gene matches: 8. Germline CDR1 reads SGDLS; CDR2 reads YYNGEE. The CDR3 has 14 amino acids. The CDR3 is CASSKEGAWDTQYF. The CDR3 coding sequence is TGTGCCAGCAGCAAAGAGGGGGCATGGGATACGCAGTATTTT.

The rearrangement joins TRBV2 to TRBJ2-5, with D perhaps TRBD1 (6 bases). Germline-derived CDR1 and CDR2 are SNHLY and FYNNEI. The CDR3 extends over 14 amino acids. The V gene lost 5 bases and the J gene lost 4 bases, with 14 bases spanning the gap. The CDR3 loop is CASSPTGSRETQYF. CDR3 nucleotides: TGTGCCAGCAGTCCTACAGGGAGCAGAGAGACCCAGTACTTC.